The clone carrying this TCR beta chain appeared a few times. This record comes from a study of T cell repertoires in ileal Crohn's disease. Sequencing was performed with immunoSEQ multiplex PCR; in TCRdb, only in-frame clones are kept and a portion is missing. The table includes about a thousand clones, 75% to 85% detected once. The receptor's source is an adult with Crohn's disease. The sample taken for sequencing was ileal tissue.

CDR3 sequence: CASYRETATEAFF. The CDR3 DNA follows: TGTGCCAGTTACAGGGAAACGGCGACTGAAGCTTTCTTT. This chain connects TRBV6-6 to TRBJ1-1; weak D call: TRBD1 (6 bases). Germline loops: CDR1 MNHNY, CDR2 SVGAGI (reference sequence). Deletions cut 9 bases from V and 5 bases from J, with 16 bases between. The CDR3 has 13 residues.